This T cell receptor (beta chain) was recovered during a study of blood T cell repertoires in COVID-19. Across the study: Sites across the United States, Italy and Spain contributed samples from acute and convalescent COVID-19.

Germline CDR1 is SGHRS and CDR2 is YFSETQ. The CDR3 contains 15 residues. V shed 4 bases, J shed 1 base, and the junction held 5 bases outside the gene matches. TCRdb's copy holds only in-frame clones and misses some; the assay was immunoSEQ multiplex PCR. The profile shows around 310,000 clones, under 90% of them singletons. The sequencing input was PBMCs or T cells enriched from blood (not recorded which). The source is a woman aged 30 to 39 who had recovered from COVID-19. V gene TRBV5-1 combines with J gene TRBJ1-1; 9 bases agree with TRBD1. The DNA for the CDR3 is TGCGCCAGCAGCCTGAAGGGACAGGGGAACACTGAAGCTTTCTTT. Its translation is CASSLKGQGNTEAFF.